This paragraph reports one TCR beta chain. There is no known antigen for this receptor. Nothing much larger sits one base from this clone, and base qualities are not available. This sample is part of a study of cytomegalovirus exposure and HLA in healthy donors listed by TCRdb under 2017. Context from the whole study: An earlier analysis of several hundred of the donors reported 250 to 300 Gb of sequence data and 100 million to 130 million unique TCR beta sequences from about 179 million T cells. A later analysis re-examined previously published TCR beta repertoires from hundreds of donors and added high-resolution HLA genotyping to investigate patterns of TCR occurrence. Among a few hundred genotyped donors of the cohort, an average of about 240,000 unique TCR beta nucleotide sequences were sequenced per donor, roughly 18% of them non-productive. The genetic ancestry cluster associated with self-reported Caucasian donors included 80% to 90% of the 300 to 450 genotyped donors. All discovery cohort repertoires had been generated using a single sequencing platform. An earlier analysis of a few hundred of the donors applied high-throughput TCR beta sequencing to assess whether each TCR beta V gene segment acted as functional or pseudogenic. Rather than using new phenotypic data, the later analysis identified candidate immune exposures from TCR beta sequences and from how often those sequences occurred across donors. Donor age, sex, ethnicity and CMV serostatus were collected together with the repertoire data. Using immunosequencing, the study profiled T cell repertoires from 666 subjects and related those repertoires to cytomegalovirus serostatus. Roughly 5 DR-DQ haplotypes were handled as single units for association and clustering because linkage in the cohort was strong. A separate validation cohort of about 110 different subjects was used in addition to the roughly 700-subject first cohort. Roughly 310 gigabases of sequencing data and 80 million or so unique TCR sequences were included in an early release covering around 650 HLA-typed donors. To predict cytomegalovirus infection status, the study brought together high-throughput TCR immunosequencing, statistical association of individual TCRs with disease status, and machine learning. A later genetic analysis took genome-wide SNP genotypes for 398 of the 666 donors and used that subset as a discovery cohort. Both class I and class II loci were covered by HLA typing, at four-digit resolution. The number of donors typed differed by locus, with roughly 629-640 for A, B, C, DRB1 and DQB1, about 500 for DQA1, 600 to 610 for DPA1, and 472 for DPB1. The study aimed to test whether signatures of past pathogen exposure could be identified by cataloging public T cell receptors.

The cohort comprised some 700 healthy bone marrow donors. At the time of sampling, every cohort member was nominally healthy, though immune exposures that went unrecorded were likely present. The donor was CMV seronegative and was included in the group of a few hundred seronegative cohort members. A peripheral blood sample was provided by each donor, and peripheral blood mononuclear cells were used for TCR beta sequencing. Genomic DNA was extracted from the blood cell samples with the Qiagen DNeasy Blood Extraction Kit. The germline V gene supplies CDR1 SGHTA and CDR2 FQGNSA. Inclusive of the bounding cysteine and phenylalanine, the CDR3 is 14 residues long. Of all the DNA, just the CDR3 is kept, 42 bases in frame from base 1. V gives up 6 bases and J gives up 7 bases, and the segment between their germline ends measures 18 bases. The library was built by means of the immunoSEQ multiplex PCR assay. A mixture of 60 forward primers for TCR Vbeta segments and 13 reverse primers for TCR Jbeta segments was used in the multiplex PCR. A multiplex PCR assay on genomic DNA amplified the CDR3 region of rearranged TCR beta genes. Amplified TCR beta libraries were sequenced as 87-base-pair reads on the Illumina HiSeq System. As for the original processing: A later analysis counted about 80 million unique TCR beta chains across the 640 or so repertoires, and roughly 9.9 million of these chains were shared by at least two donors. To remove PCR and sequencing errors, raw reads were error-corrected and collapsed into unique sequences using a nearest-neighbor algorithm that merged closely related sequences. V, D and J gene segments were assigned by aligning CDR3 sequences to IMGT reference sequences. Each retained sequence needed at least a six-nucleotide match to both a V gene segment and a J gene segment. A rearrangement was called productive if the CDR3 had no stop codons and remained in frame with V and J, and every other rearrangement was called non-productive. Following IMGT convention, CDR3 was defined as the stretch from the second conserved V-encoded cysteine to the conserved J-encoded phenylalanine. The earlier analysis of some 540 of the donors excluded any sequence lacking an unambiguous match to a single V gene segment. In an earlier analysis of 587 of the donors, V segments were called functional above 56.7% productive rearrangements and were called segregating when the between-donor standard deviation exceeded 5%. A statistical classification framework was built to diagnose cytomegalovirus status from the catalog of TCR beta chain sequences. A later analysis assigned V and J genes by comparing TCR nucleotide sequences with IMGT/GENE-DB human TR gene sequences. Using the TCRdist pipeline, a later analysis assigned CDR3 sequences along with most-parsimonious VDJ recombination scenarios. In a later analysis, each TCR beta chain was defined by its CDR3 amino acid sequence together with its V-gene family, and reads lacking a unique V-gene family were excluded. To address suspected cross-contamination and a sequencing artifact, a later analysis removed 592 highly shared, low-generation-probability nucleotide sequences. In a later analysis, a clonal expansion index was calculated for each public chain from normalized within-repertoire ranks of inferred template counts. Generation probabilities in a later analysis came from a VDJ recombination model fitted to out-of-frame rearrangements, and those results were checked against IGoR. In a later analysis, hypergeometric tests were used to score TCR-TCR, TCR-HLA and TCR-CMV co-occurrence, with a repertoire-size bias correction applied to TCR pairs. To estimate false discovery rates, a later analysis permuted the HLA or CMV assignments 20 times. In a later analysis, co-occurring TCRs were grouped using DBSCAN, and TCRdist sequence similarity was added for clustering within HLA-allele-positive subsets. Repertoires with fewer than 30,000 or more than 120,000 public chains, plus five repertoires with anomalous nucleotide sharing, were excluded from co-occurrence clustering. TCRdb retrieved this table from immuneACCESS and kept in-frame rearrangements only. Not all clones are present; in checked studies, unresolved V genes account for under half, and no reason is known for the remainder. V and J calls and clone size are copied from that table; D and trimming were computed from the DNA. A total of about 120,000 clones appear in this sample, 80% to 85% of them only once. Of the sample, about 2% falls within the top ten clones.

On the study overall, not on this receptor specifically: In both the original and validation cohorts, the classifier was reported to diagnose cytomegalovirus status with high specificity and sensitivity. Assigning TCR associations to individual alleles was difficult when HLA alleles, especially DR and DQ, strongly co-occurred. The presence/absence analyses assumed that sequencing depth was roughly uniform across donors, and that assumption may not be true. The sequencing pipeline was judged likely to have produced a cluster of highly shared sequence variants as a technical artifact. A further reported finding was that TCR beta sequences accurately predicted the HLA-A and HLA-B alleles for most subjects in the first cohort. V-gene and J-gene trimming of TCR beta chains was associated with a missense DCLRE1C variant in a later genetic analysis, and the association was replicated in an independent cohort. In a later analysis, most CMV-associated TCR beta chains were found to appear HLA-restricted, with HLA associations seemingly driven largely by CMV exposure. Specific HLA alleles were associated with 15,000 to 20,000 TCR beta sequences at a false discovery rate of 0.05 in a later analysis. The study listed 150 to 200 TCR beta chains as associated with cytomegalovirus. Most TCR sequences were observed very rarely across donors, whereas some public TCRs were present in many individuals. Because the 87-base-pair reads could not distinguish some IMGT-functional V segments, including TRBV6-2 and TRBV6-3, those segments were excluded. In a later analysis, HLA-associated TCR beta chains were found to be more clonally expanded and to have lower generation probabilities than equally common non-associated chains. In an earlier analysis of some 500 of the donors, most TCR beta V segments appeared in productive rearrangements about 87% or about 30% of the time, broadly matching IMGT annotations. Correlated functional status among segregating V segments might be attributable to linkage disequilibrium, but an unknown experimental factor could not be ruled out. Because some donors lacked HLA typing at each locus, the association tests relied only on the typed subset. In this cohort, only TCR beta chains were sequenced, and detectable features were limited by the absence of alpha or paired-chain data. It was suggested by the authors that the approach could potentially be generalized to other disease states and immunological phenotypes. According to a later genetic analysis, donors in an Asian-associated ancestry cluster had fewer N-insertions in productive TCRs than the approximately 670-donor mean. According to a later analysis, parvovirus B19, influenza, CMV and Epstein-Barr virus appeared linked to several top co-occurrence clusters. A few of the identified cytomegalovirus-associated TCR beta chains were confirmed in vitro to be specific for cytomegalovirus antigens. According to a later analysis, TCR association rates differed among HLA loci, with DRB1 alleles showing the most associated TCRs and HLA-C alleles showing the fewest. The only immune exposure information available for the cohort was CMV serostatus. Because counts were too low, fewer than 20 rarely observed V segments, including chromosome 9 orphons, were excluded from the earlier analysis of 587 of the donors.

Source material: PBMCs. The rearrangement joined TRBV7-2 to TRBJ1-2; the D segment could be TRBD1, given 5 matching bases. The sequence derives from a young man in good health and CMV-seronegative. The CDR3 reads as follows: CASSQGLGGAGYTF. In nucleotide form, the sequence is TGTGCCAGCAGTCAGGGCCTGGGCGGGGCTGGCTACACCTTC.